The T cell receptor beta chain under discussion was sequenced for a study of beta chain features in type 1 diabetes. About the research overall: Patient and healthy donor groups were alike in age, gender and cell yields. General study points: In cDNA sequencing, cells with high TCR expression could be over-represented.

A note on this clone: Its antigen remains unidentified.

Sorted CD4+ subsets: naive, central memory, regulatory, stem cell-like memory (CD45RO/CCR7/CD25/CD127/CD95/CD27 panel). Expressed TCRB transcripts got sequenced, as all isolated RNA was reverse transcribed. Using immunoSEQ multiplex PCR, the repertoire was profiled, and TCRdb retains in-frame clones only, with some absent. This repertoire shows fewer than 350,000 clones, roughly a fifth found once; its top ten account for 0.035% to 0.05%. The CDR3 has 13 amino acids. Trimming stripped 0 bases from V and 4 bases from J, with 6 bases between. CDR1 and CDR2 (germline): MNHEY, SMNVEV (reference sequence).

Sequencing used naive CD4+ T cells from blood. The V gene is TRBV27, the J gene TRBJ1-1; the D is unclear. This clonotype was obtained from a woman in her late teens or twenties in good health. As DNA, the CDR3 is TGTGCCAGCAGTTTATCCTATGGCACTGAAGCTTTCTTT. It yields the protein CASSLSYGTEAFF.